Reported below is one T cell receptor (beta chain). In the study's own analysis: Amplification with reference gene primers provided the estimates of nucleated cell counts. The table came from immunoSEQ multiplex PCR; TCRdb's copy has only in-frame clones and leaves some out. D and trimming come from the DNA, and the V and J calls and clone size come from that table. The repertoire holds some 180,000 clones, with roughly 76% as singletons. Trimming at V came to 5 bases and at J to 4 bases, leaving 11 bases not matched to a gene. The CDR3 sequence is 16 residues long. Germline V gene sequence: CDR1 SEHNR, CDR2 FQNEAQ (reference sequence). These data originate in a study of blood T cell repertoires in COVID-19. In the study overall: Researchers got acute and convalescent COVID-19 samples from the United States, Italy and Spain. The analysed material was cDNA or gDNA that came from T cells, B-cell-depleted T cells, or PBMCs.

The specimen was peripheral blood. This sequence joins TRBV7-9 and TRBJ1-1; 9 positions match TRBD1. This receptor was identified in an elderly woman with COVID-19, enrolled during active disease. In DNA form, the CDR3 reads TGTGCCAGCAGCCCACCGGGACAGGGTACGGGCACTGAAGCTTTCTTT. Amino acids: CASSPPGQGTGTEAFF.